This T cell receptor (beta chain) was sequenced for a study of blood T cell repertoires in COVID-19 (dated by TCRdb to 2018 to 2020). Regarding the study in general: The collaborator samples originated in the United States, Italy and Spain and spanned the acute and convalescent phases of COVID-19. Nearly every sample came with metadata listing a de-identified subject ID, COVID-19 status, age in years and sex. The samples were drawn from two sources: the first 160 participants of the ongoing ImmuneRACE study, and fewer than 1,500 subjects contributed by 6 global collaborators. The repertoires were released in a freely available public database meant as a resource for research on the immune response to SARS-CoV-2. Deeply sampled blood TCRbeta repertoires from subjects exposed to, actively infected with, or recovered from COVID-19 were included in the dataset. The prospective study material was composed of cDNA or gDNA derived from T cells, B-cell-depleted T cells, or PBMCs. Where available, HLA class I and class II types were obtained from metadata supplied by the sample provider rather than from assay-based typing.

At the junction V is shortened by 6 bases and J by 1 base, with 17 bases in between. The CDR1 and CDR2 encoded by the germline V gene are KGHDR and SFDVKD. Taken from cysteine to phenylalanine, the CDR3 has 16 residues. Here the CDR3 DNA is all that survives: 48 bases in frame from base 1. Study-wide conclusions, independent of this receptor: The quantity of clinical and demographic metadata differed by source and by participant and was supplied without curation.

TCRbeta CDR3 regions were amplified from genomic DNA by means of the immunoSEQ Assay, a bias-controlled multiplex PCR. From the authors' description of their analysis: The number of nucleated cells in each sample was estimated by amplification of reference gene primers within the assay. To quantify the absolute abundance of each unique TCRbeta CDR3 rearrangement, sequence reads were collapsed and filtered. For each sample, productive Simpson clonality was calculated as the square root of Simpson's diversity index over productive rearrangements. In TCRdb, the immuneACCESS table is reduced to in-frame sequences with V and J assigned. These tables do not hold every clone; where another copy was compared, an unresolved V gene accounts for under half, and the others remain unexplained. D and trimming come from the DNA, and the V and J calls and clone size come from that table. The sample table holds approximately 120,000 clones, of which 84% were seen once. The top ten clonotypes cover 7.9% of the sample.

Turning to this clone: It lacks a known antigen. Base qualities were left out, and no much larger clone turns up one base away.

Each collaborating institution followed its own protocols to collect whole blood in K2EDTA tubes. Collaborator samples were shipped for TCRbeta analysis as frozen whole blood, isolated PBMCs, or DNA extracted from either sample type. The chain is encoded by TRBV24-1 joined to TRBJ1-1, and the D gene may be TRBD1, 5 bases matching. The sequence derives from a woman older than 75 with active or convalescent COVID-19. The material sequenced was peripheral blood. DNA sequence: TGTGCCACCAGTACCGCCGTCGGGGGGTCGAACACTGAAGCTTTCTTT. Its translation is CATSTAVGGSNTEAFF.